These 31 T cell receptor beta chains came from one sample sequenced in a study of blood T cell repertoires in COVID-19. Assay used: immunoSEQ multiplex PCR; TCRdb lists only in-frame clones, some missing. The data show hundreds of thousands of clones, approximately 90% seen once. Sequenced: PBMCs or T cells enriched from blood (not recorded which). Receptor source: a man under 40 who had recovered from COVID-19.

The V gene is TRBV5-1, the J gene TRBJ2-5; TRBD1 matches 7 bases. The J segment lost 4 bases and the V segment lost 4 bases, leaving 7 bases of the junction unmatched. The CDR3 has 14 amino acids. CDR1 SGHRS and CDR2 YFSETQ come from the germline V gene. The CDR3, as DNA: TGCGCCAGCAGCGCACAGGGGTGGAGAGAGACCCAGTACTTC. Translated: CASSAQGWRETQYF.

The chain joins TRBV7-6 to TRBJ2-3, with D tentatively TRBD1 (5 bases). Germline V CDR1 and CDR2: SGHVS, FNYEAQ. The CDR3 length is 15 residues. Deletions cut 3 bases from V and 2 bases from J, with 12 bases between. The CDR3, as DNA: TGTGCCAGCAGCTTTACTTCAGGGAACACAGATACGCAGTATTTT. This encodes CASSFTSGNTDTQYF.

This clone was observed once. The CDR3 spells CASSLYGGLAGLGEQFF. The CDR3, as DNA: TGTGCCAGCAGCTTATATGGGGGGCTAGCGGGACTGGGTGAGCAGTTCTTC. V usage is TRBV7-6 and J usage is TRBJ2-1; 9 positions match TRBD2. The CDR3 length is 17 residues. Germline CDR1 is SGHVS and CDR2 is FNYEAQ. The junction had 14 bases not matched to a gene; V was cut back by 2 bases and J by 9 bases.

The gene calls are TRBV29-1 and TRBJ2-3, with 9 bases fitting TRBD2. The V gene end was trimmed by 6 bases and the J gene end by 6 bases; junction bases not matched to a gene: 13. Germline V gene lookup returns CDR1 SQVTM and CDR2 ANQGSEA. The CDR3 totals 15 residues. The CDR3 DNA follows: TGCAGCGTCCGGATGGCGTATACTAGCGGGGATACGCAGTATTTT. Its protein is CSVRMAYTSGDTQYF.

The genes are TRBV27 and TRBJ2-1; 8 positions match TRBD1. Trimming cost V 3 bases and J 0 bases; bases outside gene matches: 1. The CDR3 sequence is 15 residues long. CDR1 and CDR2 from the germline V gene are MNHEY and SMNVEV (reference sequence). CDR3 region: CASSLTGASYNEQFF. The CDR3 nucleotides are TGTGCCAGCAGTTTGACAGGGGCCTCCTACAATGAGCAGTTCTTC.

This chain connects TRBV29-1 to TRBJ1-2, with D unresolved. The V and J ends lost 8 bases and 0 bases respectively, with 19 bases between them. This CDR3 contains 15 residues. CDR1 and CDR2 (germline): SQVTM, ANQGSEA. Here the CDR3 DNA reads TGCAGCTCCACGCCTGGCGGGCAAACTAACTATGGCTACACCTTC. Residues: CSSTPGGQTNYGYTF.

This chain joins TRBV12-5 and TRBJ2-1; possible D gene TRBD2, 5 bases. With 6 bases removed from V and 10 bases from J, the gap between germline ends came to 13 bases. The CDR3 totals 12 residues. CDR1 is LGHNT, CDR2 FRNRAP, per germline. The CDR3 DNA reads TGTGCTAGTGGACGGGATTTTGGGGAGCAGTTCTTC. It yields the protein CASGRDFGEQFF.

The chain couples TRBV28 to TRBJ2-7, with D possibly being TRBD2 (6 bases). The V gene lost 3 bases and the J gene lost 6 bases, with 18 bases spanning the gap. Germline V gene sequence: CDR1 MDHEN, CDR2 SYDVKM. This CDR3 is 15 amino acids long. The CDR3 DNA sequence: TGTGCCAGCAGTTTCGCGGGATATACCCGGGGCGAGCAGTACTTC. Amino acid sequence: CASSFAGYTRGEQYF.

The chain is built from TRBV7-9 and TRBJ2-2, with 10 positions matching TRBD2. Germline assignment: CDR1 SEHNR and CDR2 FQNEAQ (reference sequence). The CDR3 sequence is 17 residues long. Losses at the gene ends were 3 bases for V and 0 bases for J; bases not matched to a gene: 4. CDR3 sequence reads: CASSLAGLAANTGELFF. Here the CDR3 DNA reads TGTGCCAGCAGCTTGGCCGGACTAGCGGCGAACACCGGGGAGCTGTTTTTT.

The chain employs TRBV5-4 and TRBJ1-4, with TRBD1 as a possible D gene (6 bases). V lost 0 bases and J 8 bases, leaving 11 bases between the germline ends. This CDR3 is 14 amino acids long. Germline lookup yields CDR1 SGHNT and CDR2 YYREEE (reference sequence). This chain's CDR3 is CASSLGSGVEKLFF. CDR3 nucleotides: TGTGCCAGCAGCTTGGGCTCAGGGGTAGAAAAACTGTTTTTT.

This clone has only a few counts. The chain links TRBV7-9 to TRBJ2-1, with unresolved D. The germline CDR1 and CDR2 sequences are SEHNR and FQNEAQ (reference sequence). This CDR3 spans 14 amino acids. The V end was cut by 1 base, the J end by 3 bases, with 7 bases between. CDR3 sequence: CASSLVVNYNEQFF. DNA of the CDR3: TGTGCCAGCAGCTTAGTTGTCAACTACAATGAGCAGTTCTTC.

The genes are TRBV4-2 and TRBJ1-6; no reliable D call. Trimming removed 2 bases from V and 6 bases from J, with 8 bases in between. The CDR3 totals 14 residues. CDR1 and CDR2 from the germline V gene are LGHNA and YNFKEQ. The CDR3 DNA sequence: TGTGCCAGCAGCCAACGAGGGTTTAATTCACCCCTCCACTTT. This encodes CASSQRGFNSPLHF.

J is TRBJ2-1 and V is TRBV7-8; TRBD2 agrees at 13 bases. V shed 5 bases, J shed 6 bases, and the junction held 4 bases outside the gene matches. The germline CDR1 and CDR2 sequences are SGHVS and FQNEAQ. This CDR3 has 15 residues. CDR3 DNA: TGTGCCAGCAGCCAAGGGACTAGCGGGGTCAATGAGCAGTTCTTC. This gives the protein CASSQGTSGVNEQFF.

The gene calls are TRBV6-5 and TRBJ1-6; no firm D call. CDR3 length: 15 residues. V lost 7 bases to trimming and J lost 8 bases, with 18 bases between them. Germline loops: CDR1 MNHEY, CDR2 SVGAGI. This CDR3 is CASKFARALDSPLHF. The CDR3 DNA reads TGTGCCAGCAAGTTTGCAAGAGCCCTAGATTCACCCCTCCACTTT.

The rearrangement joins TRBV7-8 to TRBJ2-1; 10 nucleotides agree with TRBD1. This CDR3 spans 15 amino acids. With 4 bases clipped from V and 5 bases from J, the junction kept 5 bases outside the gene matches. Per germline, CDR1 SGHVS and CDR2 FQNEAQ. The CDR3 region has the DNA TGTGCCAGCAGCTCTCAGACAGGGGGCCACAATGAGCAGTTCTTC. Translated: CASSSQTGGHNEQFF.

The V call is TRBV6-4, the J call TRBJ2-1, with TRBD2 matching over 10 bases. The CDR3 sequence is 15 residues long. Germline V CDR1 and CDR2: MRHNA, SNTAGT. The ends lost 3 bases at V and 2 bases at J; junction bases unmatched: 1. As DNA, the CDR3 is TGTGCCAGCAGTGATACTAGCGGGACCTACAATGAGCAGTTCTTC. It yields the protein CASSDTSGTYNEQFF.

This clone has a handful of counts. This chain uses TRBV7-8 with TRBJ1-5, with D possibly TRBD1 on 6 matching bases. Trimming removed 4 bases at V and 4 bases at J, with 11 bases between. The V gene's germline CDR1 is SGHVS and CDR2 FQNEAQ. The CDR3 covers 14 residues. CDR3 region: CASSSGTINQPQHF. DNA of the CDR3: TGTGCCAGCAGCTCCGGGACAATAAATCAGCCCCAGCATTTT.

The CDR3 DNA reads TGTGCCTGGATGACAAGCTCTGGAAACACCATATATTTT. Its protein product is CAWMTSSGNTIYF. The rearrangement links TRBV30 to TRBJ1-3, with D hard to call. The CDR3 consists of 13 residues. From germline, CDR1 is GTSNPN and CDR2 SVGIG (reference sequence). V lost 4 bases and J lost 0, with 7 bases in between.

V gene TRBV7-9 combines with J gene TRBJ1-2, with TRBD1 matching over 10 bases. Germline-derived CDR1 and CDR2 are SEHNR and FQNEAQ (reference sequence). The CDR3 length is 16 residues. J lost 7 bases, V lost 4 bases, and 12 bases had no gene match. CDR3 DNA sequence: TGTGCCAGCAGCTCCGAGCCGGGACAGGGGACTTCTGGCTACACCTTC. Protein: CASSSEPGQGTSGYTF.

This clone was recorded only once. The J gene is TRBJ2-3, the V gene TRBV28, with D possibly matching TRBD2 (5 bases). The CDR3 runs 16 residues. V was shortened by 8 bases and J by 6 bases, with 24 bases between the two germline ends. The germline CDR1 and CDR2 sequences are MDHEN and SYDVKM. The CDR3, as DNA: TGTGCCAGCCCACCCCCGAGTAGCGCGTCCTTGGATACGCAGTATTTT. This sequence encodes CASPPPSSASLDTQYF.

The chain recombines TRBV10-3 with TRBJ2-7, with D possibly TRBD2 on 5 matching bases. This CDR3 spans 14 amino acids. CDR1 is ENHRY, CDR2 SYGVKD, per germline. Deletions cut 4 bases from V and 4 bases from J, with 14 bases between. CDR3: CAISGGFPLYEQYF. DNA for the CDR3: TGTGCCATCAGTGGCGGGTTTCCCCTTTACGAGCAGTACTTC.

The chain employs TRBV6-1 and TRBJ2-3; D unclear. Germline values: CDR1 MNHNS, CDR2 SASEGT. The CDR3 length is 18 residues. V lost 2 bases and J 4 bases, leaving 22 bases between the germline ends. CDR3 residues: CASSEKDGVHLEADTQYF. The CDR3, as DNA: TGTGCCAGCAGTGAAAAAGATGGAGTACACTTAGAGGCAGATACGCAGTATTTT.

The chain combines TRBV5-1 with TRBJ2-3; D is perhaps TRBD2 (5 bases). Trimming took off 0 bases at V and 6 bases at J, with 11 bases between the two ends. This CDR3 has 14 amino acids. Germline V gene data show CDR1 as SGHRS and CDR2 as YFSETQ. The CDR3 reads CASSLVSRTDTQYF. In nucleotides, the CDR3 is TGCGCCAGCAGCTTGGTCAGTCGGACTGATACGCAGTATTTT.

The chain joins TRBV10-3 to TRBJ2-7, with D tentatively TRBD2 (5 bases). The CDR3 extends over 15 amino acids. Trimming left V 4 bases short and J 0 bases short, with 13 bases between. Germline loops: CDR1 ENHRY, CDR2 SYGVKD. CDR3 protein: CAISAPGRGSYEQYF. The CDR3 DNA reads TGTGCCATCAGTGCCCCGGGAAGAGGCTCCTACGAGCAGTACTTC.

The chain combines TRBV7-9 with TRBJ2-3; D is uncertain. The germline V gene encodes CDR1 SEHNR and CDR2 FQNEAQ (reference sequence). V lost 1 base to trimming and J lost 2 bases, with 16 bases between them. The CDR3 sequence is 17 residues long. CDR3 coding DNA: TGTGCCAGCAGCTTAGGTTTCGAAGCGCCTCACACAGATACGCAGTATTTT. Protein product: CASSLGFEAPHTDTQYF.

This chain connects TRBV27 to TRBJ1-1; 9 bases are shared with TRBD1. The CDR3 totals 14 residues. In germline, CDR1 is MNHEY, CDR2 SMNVEV (reference sequence). The V gene end was trimmed by 4 bases and the J gene end by 5 bases; junction bases not matched to a gene: 5. The CDR3 DNA reads TGTGCCAGCAGTTCGGGACAGGGAAGGACTGAAGCTTTCTTT. This codes for CASSSGQGRTEAFF.

The sample holds one count of this clone. This chain connects TRBV5-1 to TRBJ1-1; TRBD1 agrees at 7 bases. V lost 4 bases to trimming and J lost 1 base; unmatched junction nucleotides: 7. Germline CDR1 SGHRS, CDR2 YFSETQ. The CDR3 runs to 15 residues. CDR3 region: CASSPRTGPNTEAFF. Here the CDR3 DNA reads TGCGCCAGCAGCCCTCGGACAGGCCCGAACACTGAAGCTTTCTTT.

In its sample, this clone was seen a few times. The chain joins TRBV19 to TRBJ1-1, with 7 bases matching TRBD1. CDR1 is LNHDA and CDR2 is SQIVND in the germline V gene (reference sequence). V lost 5 bases and J lost 7; bases outside the gene matches: 10. The CDR3 is 14 amino acids. The CDR3 region is CASSPREGAYEAFF. In DNA form, the CDR3 reads TGTGCCAGTAGTCCCCGGGAGGGGGCGTATGAAGCTTTCTTT.

The CDR3 coding sequence is TGTGCCAGCAGCCAAGGTTTATGGAACACCGGGGAGCTGTTTTTT. As protein: CASSQGLWNTGELFF. This chain connects TRBV14 to TRBJ2-2; D unclear. The V end was cut by 1 base, the J end by 1 base, with 7 bases between. The CDR3 covers 15 residues. The germline V gene encodes CDR1 SGHDN and CDR2 FVKESK.

This chain links TRBV4-1 with TRBJ2-2; D is uncertain. The CDR3 consists of 12 residues. With 8 bases removed from V and 5 bases from J, the gap between germline ends came to 9 bases. Germline-derived CDR1 and CDR2 are MGHRA and YSYEKL. CDR3 protein: CASLARTGELFF. The CDR3 DNA reads as TGCGCCAGCCTCGCCAGGACCGGGGAGCTGTTTTTT.

This clone was seen a single time. The rearrangement joins TRBV28 to TRBJ2-5; 11 nucleotides align to TRBD2. CDR3 length: 17 residues. Germline V gives CDR1 MDHEN, CDR2 SYDVKM. The J segment lost 5 bases and the V segment lost 2 bases, leaving 10 bases of the junction unmatched. CDR3 coding DNA: TGTGCCAGCAGTTTACCGACTAGCGGGAATTCGGGGGAGACCCAGTACTTC. It translates to CASSLPTSGNSGETQYF.